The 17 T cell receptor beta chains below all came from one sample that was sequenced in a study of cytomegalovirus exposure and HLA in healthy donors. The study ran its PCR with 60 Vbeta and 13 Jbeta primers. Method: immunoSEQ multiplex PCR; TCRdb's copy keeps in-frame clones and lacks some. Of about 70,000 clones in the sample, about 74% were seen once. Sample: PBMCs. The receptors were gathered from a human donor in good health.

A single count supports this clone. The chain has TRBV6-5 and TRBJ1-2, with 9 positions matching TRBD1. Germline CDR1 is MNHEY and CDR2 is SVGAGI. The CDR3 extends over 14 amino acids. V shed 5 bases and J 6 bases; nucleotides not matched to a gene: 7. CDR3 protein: CASSTPDRGDGYTF. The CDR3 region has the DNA TGTGCCAGCAGTACCCCTGACAGGGGGGATGGCTACACCTTC.

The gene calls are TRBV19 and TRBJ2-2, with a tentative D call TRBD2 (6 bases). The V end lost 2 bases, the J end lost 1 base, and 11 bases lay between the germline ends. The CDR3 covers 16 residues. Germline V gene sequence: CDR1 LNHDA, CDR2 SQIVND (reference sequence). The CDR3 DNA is TGTGCCAGTAGTATACGGGAGACCCTGAACACCGGGGAGCTGTTTTTT. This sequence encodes CASSIRETLNTGELFF.

Here the CDR3 DNA reads TGCGCCAGCAGCTGGGGCTCAGCTTACGAGCAGTACTTC. Residues: CASSWGSAYEQYF. The gene calls are TRBV5-1 and TRBJ2-7, with D possibly being TRBD1 (5 bases). Deletions cut 3 bases from V and 4 bases from J, with 11 bases between. The CDR3 extends over 13 amino acids. Germline V lookup: CDR1 SGHRS, CDR2 YFSETQ.

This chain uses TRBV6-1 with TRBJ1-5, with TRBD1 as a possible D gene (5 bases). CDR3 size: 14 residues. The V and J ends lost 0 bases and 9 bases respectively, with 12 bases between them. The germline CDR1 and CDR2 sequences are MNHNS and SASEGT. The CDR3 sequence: CASSEAGAVRPQHF. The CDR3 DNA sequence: TGTGCCAGCAGTGAAGCTGGGGCGGTCCGGCCCCAGCATTTT.

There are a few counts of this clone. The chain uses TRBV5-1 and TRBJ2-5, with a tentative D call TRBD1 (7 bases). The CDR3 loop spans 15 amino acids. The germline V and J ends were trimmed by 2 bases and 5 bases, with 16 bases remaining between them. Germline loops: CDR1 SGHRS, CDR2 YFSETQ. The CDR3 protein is CASSFNRGGMETQYF. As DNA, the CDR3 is TGCGCCAGCAGCTTTAACAGGGGCGGGATGGAGACCCAGTACTTC. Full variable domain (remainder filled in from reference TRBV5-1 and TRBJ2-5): KAGVTQTPRYLIKTRGQQVTLSCSPISGHRSVSWYQQTPGQGLQFLFEYFSETQRNKGNFPGRFSGRQFSNSRSEMNVSTLELGDSALYLCASSFNRGGMETQYFGPGTRLLVL.

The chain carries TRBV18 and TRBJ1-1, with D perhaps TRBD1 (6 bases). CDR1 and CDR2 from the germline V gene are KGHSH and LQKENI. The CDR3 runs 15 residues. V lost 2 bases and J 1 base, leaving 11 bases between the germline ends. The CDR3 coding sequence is TGTGCCAGCTCACCAGGATGGGGGCGGAACACTGAAGCTTTCTTT. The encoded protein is CASSPGWGRNTEAFF.

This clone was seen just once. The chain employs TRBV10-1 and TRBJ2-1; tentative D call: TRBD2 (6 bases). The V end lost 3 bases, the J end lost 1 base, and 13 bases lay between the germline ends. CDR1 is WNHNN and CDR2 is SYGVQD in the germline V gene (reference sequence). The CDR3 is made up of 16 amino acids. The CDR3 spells CASSDLALGSYNEQFF. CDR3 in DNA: TGCGCCAGCAGTGATCTAGCGTTGGGATCCTACAATGAGCAGTTCTTC.

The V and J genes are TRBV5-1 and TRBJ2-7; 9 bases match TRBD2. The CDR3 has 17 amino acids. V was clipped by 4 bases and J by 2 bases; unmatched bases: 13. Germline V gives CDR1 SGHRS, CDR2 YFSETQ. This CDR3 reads CASSGSGRSPTAYEQYF. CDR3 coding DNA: TGCGCCAGCAGCGGTAGCGGGAGAAGCCCCACCGCCTACGAGCAGTACTTC.

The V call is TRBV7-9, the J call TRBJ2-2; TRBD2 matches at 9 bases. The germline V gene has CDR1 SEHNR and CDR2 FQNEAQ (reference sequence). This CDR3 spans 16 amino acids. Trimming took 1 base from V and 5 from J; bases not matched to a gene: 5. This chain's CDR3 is CASSLGLAGSTGELFF. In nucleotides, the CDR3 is TGTGCCAGCAGCTTAGGCCTAGCGGGATCAACCGGGGAGCTGTTTTTT.

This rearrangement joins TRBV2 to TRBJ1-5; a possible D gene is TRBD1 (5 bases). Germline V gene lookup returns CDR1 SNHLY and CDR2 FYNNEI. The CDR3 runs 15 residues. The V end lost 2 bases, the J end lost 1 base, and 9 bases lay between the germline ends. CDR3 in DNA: TGTGCCAGCAGTGAATGGGGCGGCAGCAATCAGCCCCAGCATTTT. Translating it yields CASSEWGGSNQPQHF.

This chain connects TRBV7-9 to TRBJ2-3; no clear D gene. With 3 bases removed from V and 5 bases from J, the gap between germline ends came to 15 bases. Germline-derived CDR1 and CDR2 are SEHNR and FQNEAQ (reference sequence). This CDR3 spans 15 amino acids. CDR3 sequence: CASSLSLPAGDTQYF. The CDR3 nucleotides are TGTGCCAGCAGCTTGAGTCTGCCTGCAGGAGATACGCAGTATTTT.

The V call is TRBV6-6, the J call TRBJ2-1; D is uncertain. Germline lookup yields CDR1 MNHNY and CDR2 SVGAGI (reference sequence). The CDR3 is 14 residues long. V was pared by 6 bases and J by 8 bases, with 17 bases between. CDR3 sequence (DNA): TGTGCCAGCAGCCCTGTCCCTAGTCGGGATGAGCAGTTCTTC. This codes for CASSPVPSRDEQFF.

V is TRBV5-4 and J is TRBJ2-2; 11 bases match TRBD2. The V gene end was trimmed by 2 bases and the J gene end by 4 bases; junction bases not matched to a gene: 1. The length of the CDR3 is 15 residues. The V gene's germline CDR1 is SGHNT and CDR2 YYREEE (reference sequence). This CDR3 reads CASSFGLAGTGELFF. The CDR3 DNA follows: TGTGCCAGCAGCTTCGGACTAGCGGGCACCGGGGAGCTGTTTTTT.

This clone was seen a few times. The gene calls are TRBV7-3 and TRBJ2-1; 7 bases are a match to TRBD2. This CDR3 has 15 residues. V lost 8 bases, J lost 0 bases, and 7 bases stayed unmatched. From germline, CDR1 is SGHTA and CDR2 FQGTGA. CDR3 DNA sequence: TGTGCCAGCGGCTGGTCGGGAGGCTCCTACAATGAGCAGTTCTTC. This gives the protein CASGWSGGSYNEQFF.

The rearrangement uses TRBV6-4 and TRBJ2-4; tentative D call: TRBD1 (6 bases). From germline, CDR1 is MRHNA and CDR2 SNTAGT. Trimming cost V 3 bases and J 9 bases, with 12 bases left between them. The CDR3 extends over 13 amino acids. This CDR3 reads CASSEGGESIQYF. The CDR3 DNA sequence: TGTGCCAGCAGTGAAGGGGGTGAGTCCATTCAGTACTTC.

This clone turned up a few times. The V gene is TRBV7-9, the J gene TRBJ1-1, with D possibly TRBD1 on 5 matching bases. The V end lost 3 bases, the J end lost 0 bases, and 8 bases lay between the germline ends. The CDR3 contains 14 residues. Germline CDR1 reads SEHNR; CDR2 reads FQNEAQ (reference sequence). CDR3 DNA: TGTGCCAGCAGCTTGACAGACATGAACACTGAAGCTTTCTTT. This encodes CASSLTDMNTEAFF.

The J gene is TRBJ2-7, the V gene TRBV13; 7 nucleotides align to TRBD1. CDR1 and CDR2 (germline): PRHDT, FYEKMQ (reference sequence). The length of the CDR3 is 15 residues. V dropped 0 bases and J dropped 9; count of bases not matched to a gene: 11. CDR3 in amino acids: CASSLGSTSDRRQYF. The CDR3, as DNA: TGTGCCAGCAGCTTAGGCTCGACGTCGGACAGGAGGCAGTACTTC.